Included here is one T cell receptor (beta chain) sequence, with context. Sequencing used immunoSEQ multiplex PCR; TCRdb keeps in-frame clones, though not all of them. This sample has just over 2,000,000 clones; 95% occur once, and the top ten carry around 0.13%. The sample is drawn from a study of shared clonotypes between healthy human individuals. Germline V gene lookup returns CDR1 SNHLY and CDR2 FYNNEI. V was clipped by 0 bases and J by 0 bases, with 10 bases between them. This CDR3 is 16 amino acids long. The TCR originated in a young man in good health. V and J are TRBV2 and TRBJ2-3; D gene uncertain. Sample: naive CD4+ T cells sorted from blood. Sample subset: CD45RA+ positively selected. The CDR3: CASSEAPGLSTDTQYF. CDR3 bases: TGTGCCAGCAGTGAAGCCCCGGGCCTTAGCACAGATACGCAGTATTTT.